This T cell receptor beta chain was documented in a study of human T cells and chemical hapten exposure. Unique molecular identifiers were attached to individual cDNA molecules within the library. One entry per CDR3 protein, called by TCRdb with MiXCR from the 5' RACE reads. The sample has approximately 150,000 distinct CDR3 sequences; approximately 4% are singletons. The template was total RNA from unfractionated whole blood. Trimming cost V 7 bases and J 3 bases, with 12 bases left between them. The CDR3 runs 14 residues. Germline assignment: CDR1 LNHDA and CDR2 SQIVND (reference sequence). This clonotype was counted between two and nine times.

The TCR was taken from a female donor in good health. The chain joins TRBV19 to TRBJ2-2; no clear D gene. CDR3 residues: CASTPPPYTGELFF. CDR3 sequence (DNA): TGTGCCAGTACCCCCCCGCCTTACACCGGGGAGCTGTTTTTT.